The 8 T cell receptor beta chains listed next were all sequenced from one sample in a study of T cells in placental villitis. The immunoSEQ assay was v4. Clones were sequenced by immunoSEQ multiplex PCR, and TCRdb holds only the in-frame ones, with some missing. The sample records 6,000 to 8,000 clones, more than 70% being singletons. Sequenced sample: placental tissue containing maternal and fetal cells. All receptors derive from a human patient with infectious villitis; the placental T cells may come from both mother and fetus.

This clone has only a few counts. The rearrangement uses TRBV15 and TRBJ2-3; D could derive from TRBD1 or TRBD2 (5 bases each). The V and J ends lost 0 bases and 1 base respectively, with 8 bases between them. CDR3 size: 15 residues. Germline values: CDR1 LNHNV, CDR2 YYDKDF (reference sequence). The CDR3 spells CATSRDLGGTDTQYF. CDR3 sequence (DNA): TGTGCCACCAGCAGAGATCTGGGGGGCACAGATACGCAGTATTTT.

This chain uses TRBV6-5 with TRBJ1-6, with TRBD1 as a possible D gene (5 bases). The CDR3 is made up of 14 amino acids. The ends were cut back, 4 bases at V and 13 bases at J, with 17 bases in the middle. Germline V gene data show CDR1 as MNHEY and CDR2 as SVGAGI. The CDR3: CASSFGTVGFPLHF. DNA for the CDR3: TGTGCCAGCAGTTTCGGGACGGTGGGCTTCCCCCTCCACTTT.

The rearrangement uses TRBV29-1 and TRBJ2-2, with TRBD1 matching 7 bases. The V segment lost 0 bases and the J segment 0 bases; nucleotides outside the gene matches: 7. CDR1 and CDR2 from the germline V gene are SQVTM and ANQGSEA. The CDR3 covers 17 residues. DNA of the CDR3: TGCAGCGTTGAAGAGGTAGGGACAGTAGCGAACACCGGGGAGCTGTTTTTT. As protein: CSVEEVGTVANTGELFF.

V gene TRBV4-2 combines with J gene TRBJ2-3, with D possibly TRBD2 on 7 matching bases. Deletions cut 0 bases from V and 5 bases from J, with 15 bases between. Germline V gives CDR1 LGHNA, CDR2 YNFKEQ. The CDR3 runs 16 residues. CDR3 region: CASSQDHRGAIDTQYF. The CDR3 bases are TGTGCCAGCAGCCAAGATCACCGGGGGGCGATAGATACGCAGTATTTT.

The chain recombines TRBV14 with TRBJ1-2; D perhaps matches TRBD1 (5 bases). There are 15 residues in the CDR3. V dropped 2 bases and J dropped 6 bases, with 16 bases sitting between them. CDR1 is SGHDN and CDR2 is FVKESK in the germline V gene. The CDR3 loop is CASSQRGIRGDGYTF. The CDR3 nucleotides read TGTGCCAGCAGCCAACGGGGAATTAGGGGCGATGGCTACACCTTC.

A note on this clone: This same CDR3 is encoded by further DNA sequences in the sample. V is TRBV6-4 and J is TRBJ2-3; 11 bases map to TRBD2. V trimming: 9 bases; J trimming: 2 bases; junction bases outside the gene matches: 7. CDR1 is MRHNA, CDR2 SNTAGT, per germline. CDR3 length: 15 residues. The CDR3: CASRLAGRITDTQYF. The CDR3 DNA follows: TGTGCCAGTCGACTAGCGGGAAGAATCACAGATACGCAGTATTTT.

Points on this clone: One base away lies a much larger clone, so this may be a sequencing read error. This chain uses TRBV4-1 with TRBJ1-2; 9 nucleotides agree with TRBD1. V shed 2 bases and J 8 bases; nucleotides not matched to a gene: 12. There are 16 residues in the CDR3. CDR1 MGHRA and CDR2 YSYEKL come from the germline V gene. The CDR3 sequence: CASSQIRIGTGNGYTF. The CDR3 DNA reads TGCGCCAGCAGCCAAATAAGGATTGGGACAGGGAACGGCTACACCTTC.

The chain joins TRBV28 to TRBJ2-1; the D gene is possibly TRBD1 (5 bases). Germline CDR1 is MDHEN and CDR2 is SYDVKM. CDR3 length: 16 residues. Trimming stripped 2 bases from V and 0 bases from J, with 11 bases between. CDR3 bases: TGTGCCAGCAGTTTAAAACGCAGGGACTCCTACAATGAGCAGTTCTTC. Translation: CASSLKRRDSYNEQFF.